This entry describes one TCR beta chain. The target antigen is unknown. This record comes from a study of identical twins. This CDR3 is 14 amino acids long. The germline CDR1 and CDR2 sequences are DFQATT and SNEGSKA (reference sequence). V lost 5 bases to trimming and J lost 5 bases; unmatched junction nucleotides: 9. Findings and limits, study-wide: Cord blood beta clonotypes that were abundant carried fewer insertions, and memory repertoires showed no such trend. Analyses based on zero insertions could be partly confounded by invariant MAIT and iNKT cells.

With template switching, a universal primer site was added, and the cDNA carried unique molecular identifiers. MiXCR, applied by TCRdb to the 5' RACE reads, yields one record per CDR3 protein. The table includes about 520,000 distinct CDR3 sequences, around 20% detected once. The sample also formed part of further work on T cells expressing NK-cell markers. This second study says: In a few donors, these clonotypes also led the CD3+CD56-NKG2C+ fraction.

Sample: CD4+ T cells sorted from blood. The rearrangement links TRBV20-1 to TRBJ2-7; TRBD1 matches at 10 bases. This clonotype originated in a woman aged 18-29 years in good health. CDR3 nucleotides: TGCAGTGCTTGGACCGCCGGGACAGGGGACGAGCAGTACTTC. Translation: CSAWTAGTGDEQYF.